This T cell receptor delta chain derives from a study of gamma-delta chains in newborns, infants, children. TCRdb re-called clones from the reads using CATT. The sample lists about 4,200 delta-chain clones; more than 30% were seen once. Trimming removed 0 bases from V and 0 bases from J; junction bases left unmatched: 16. This CDR3 is 19 amino acids long. Germline loops: CDR1 NSMFDY, CDR2 ISSIKDK. In its sample, this clone was seen a few times. The sequencing sample was made of blood. This TCR was sampled from a child who received the measles vaccine. The chain links TRAV29/DV5 to TRDJ1; the match to TRDD2 covers 8 bases. The CDR3 sequence: CAASARLPTGTPYTDKLIF. The CDR3 DNA sequence: TGTGCAGCAAGCGCGCGACTTCCTACCGGTACCCCGTACACCGATAAACTCATCTTT.